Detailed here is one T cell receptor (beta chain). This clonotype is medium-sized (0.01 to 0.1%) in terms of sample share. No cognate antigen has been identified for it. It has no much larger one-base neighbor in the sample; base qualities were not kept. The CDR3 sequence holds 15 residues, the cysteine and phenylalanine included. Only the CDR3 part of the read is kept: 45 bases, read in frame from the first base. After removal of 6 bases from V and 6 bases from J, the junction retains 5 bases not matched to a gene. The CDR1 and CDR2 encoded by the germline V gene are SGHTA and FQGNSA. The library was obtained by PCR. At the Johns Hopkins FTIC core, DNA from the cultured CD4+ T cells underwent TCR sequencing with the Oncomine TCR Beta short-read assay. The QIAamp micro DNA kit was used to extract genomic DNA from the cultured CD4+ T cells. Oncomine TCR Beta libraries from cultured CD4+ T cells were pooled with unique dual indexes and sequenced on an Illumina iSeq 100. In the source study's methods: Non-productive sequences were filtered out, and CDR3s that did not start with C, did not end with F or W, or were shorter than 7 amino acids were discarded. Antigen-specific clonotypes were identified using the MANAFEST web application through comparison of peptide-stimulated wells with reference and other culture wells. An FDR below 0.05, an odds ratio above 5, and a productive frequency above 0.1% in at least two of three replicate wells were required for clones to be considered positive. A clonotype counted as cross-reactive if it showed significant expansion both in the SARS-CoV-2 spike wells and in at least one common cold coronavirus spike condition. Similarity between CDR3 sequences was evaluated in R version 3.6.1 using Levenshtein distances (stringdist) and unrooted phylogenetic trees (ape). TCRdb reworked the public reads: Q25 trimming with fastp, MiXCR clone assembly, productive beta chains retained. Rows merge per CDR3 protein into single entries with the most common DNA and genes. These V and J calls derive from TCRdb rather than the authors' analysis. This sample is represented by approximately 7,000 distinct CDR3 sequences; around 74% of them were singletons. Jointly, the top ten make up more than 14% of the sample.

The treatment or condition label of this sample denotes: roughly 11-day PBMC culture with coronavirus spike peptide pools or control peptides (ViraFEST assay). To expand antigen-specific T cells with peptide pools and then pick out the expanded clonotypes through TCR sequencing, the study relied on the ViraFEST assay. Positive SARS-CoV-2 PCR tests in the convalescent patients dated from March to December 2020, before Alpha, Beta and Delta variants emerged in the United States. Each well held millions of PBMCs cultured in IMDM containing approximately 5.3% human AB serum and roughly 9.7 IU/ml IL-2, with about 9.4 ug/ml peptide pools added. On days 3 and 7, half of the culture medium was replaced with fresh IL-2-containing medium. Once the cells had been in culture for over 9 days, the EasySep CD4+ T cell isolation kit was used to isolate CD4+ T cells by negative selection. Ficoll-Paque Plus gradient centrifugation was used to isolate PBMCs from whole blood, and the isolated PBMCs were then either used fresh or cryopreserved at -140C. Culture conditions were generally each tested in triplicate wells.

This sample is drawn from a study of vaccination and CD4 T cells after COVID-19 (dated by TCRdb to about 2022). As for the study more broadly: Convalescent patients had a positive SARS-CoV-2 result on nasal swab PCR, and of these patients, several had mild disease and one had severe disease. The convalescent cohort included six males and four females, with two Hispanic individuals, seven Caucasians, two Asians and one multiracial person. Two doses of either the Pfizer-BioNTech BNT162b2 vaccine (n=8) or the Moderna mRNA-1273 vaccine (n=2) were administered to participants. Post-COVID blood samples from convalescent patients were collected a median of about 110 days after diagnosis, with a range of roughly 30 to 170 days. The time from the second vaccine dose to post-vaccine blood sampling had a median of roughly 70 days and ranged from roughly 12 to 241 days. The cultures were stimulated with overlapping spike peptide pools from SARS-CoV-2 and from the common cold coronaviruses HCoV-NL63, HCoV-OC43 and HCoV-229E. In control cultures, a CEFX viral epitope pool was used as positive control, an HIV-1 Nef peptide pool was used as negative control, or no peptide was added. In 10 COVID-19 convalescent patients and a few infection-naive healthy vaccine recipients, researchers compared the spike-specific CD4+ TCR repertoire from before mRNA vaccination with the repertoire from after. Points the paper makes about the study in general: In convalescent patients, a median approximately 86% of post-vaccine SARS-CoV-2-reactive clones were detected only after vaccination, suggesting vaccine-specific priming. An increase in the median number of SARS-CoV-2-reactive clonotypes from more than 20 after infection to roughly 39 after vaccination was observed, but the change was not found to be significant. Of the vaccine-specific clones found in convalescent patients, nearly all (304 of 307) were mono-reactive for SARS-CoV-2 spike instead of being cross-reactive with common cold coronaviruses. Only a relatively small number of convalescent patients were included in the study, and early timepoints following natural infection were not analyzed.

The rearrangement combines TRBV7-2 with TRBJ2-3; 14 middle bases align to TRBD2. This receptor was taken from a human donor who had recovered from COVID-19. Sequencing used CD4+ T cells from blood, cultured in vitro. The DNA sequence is TGTGCCAGCAGGGGACTAGCGGGGGCCAGGGATACGCAGTATTTT. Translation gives CASRGLAGARDTQYF.